This T cell receptor (beta chain) derives from a study of blood T cell repertoires in COVID-19. Study details: Specimens from acute and convalescent COVID-19 originated in the United States, Italy and Spain. Nucleic acid was either cDNA or gDNA, and it came from T cells, B-cell-depleted T cells, or PBMCs.

Original analysis: Estimates of nucleated cell counts were drawn from the amplification of reference gene primers. Some clones are missing from TCRdb's copy, which holds only in-frame ones; the method was immunoSEQ multiplex PCR. The V and J calls and clone size were taken over from that table, and D and trimming were inferred from the DNA. There are about 180,000 clones in the sample; 70% to 90% occur only once, and over 7% lies in the top ten. This clone was picked up one time. This clonotype was sampled from a man aged 50 to 59 with active or convalescent COVID-19. The specimen sequenced was peripheral blood.

The chain's CDR3 is CATWGGINEKLFF. Written as DNA, the CDR3 is TGTGCCACATGGGGGGGGATCAATGAAAAACTGTTTTTT. The chain joins TRBV10-3 to TRBJ1-4, with D possibly TRBD1 on 5 matching bases. Germline V gene lookup returns CDR1 ENHRY and CDR2 SYGVKD. Trimming pared 10 bases from V and 5 bases from J, leaving 14 bases between. The CDR3 consists of 13 residues.